These 28 T cell receptor beta chains came from one sample sequenced in a study of blood T cell repertoires in COVID-19 (dated by TCRdb to the early 2020s). Library prep was done by the immunoSEQ multiplex PCR assay. As stored in TCRdb, this immuneACCESS dataset retains in-frame rearrangements with V and J assigned. A fraction of the clones does not appear; measured against another copy, unresolved V genes explain less than half of the discrepancy, and the remainder lacks a known reason. The sample has around 260,000 clones on record, more than 75% of them singletons. Approximately 2.3% of the sample goes to the ten largest clones. The sequenced material came from peripheral blood. The origin of the receptors is a woman in her 50s with acute or convalescent COVID-19.

The chain has TRBV5-1 and TRBJ2-2; D is unclear. V was clipped by 0 bases and J by 1 base, with 10 bases between them. This CDR3 comprises 16 residues. Germline CDR1 and CDR2: SGHRS and YFSETQ. CDR3 loop: CASSLGLRKNTGELFF. The CDR3 nucleotides read TGCGCCAGCAGCTTGGGACTCCGAAAGAACACCGGGGAGCTGTTTTTT. The full variable domain, its missing parts supplied by reference TRBV5-1 and TRBJ2-2, is KAGVTQTPRYLIKTRGQQVTLSCSPISGHRSVSWYQQTPGQGLQFLFEYFSETQRNKGNFPGRFSGRQFSNSRSEMNVSTLELGDSALYLCASSLGLRKNTGELFFGEGSRLTVL.

The chain carries TRBV2 and TRBJ2-2, with 8 nucleotides matching TRBD1. V lost 5 bases to trimming and J lost 6 bases; unmatched junction nucleotides: 11. Germline V gives CDR1 SNHLY, CDR2 FYNNEI. This CDR3 contains 16 residues. This CDR3 is CASSNRQGSLSGELFF. The CDR3 DNA follows: TGTGCCAGCAGTAACCGACAGGGGTCACTTTCCGGGGAGCTGTTTTTT.

This rearrangement joins TRBV9 to TRBJ1-4; 7 nucleotides align to TRBD1. The V segment lost 3 bases and the J segment 8 bases; nucleotides outside the gene matches: 4. Germline assignment: CDR1 SGDLS and CDR2 YYNGEE. This CDR3 spans 13 amino acids. The CDR3 DNA sequence: TGTGCCAGCAGCGAGGGACAGCGCGAAAAACTGTTTTTT. The encoded protein is CASSEGQREKLFF.

The chain carries TRBV28 and TRBJ1-1; D ambiguous. Germline CDR1 MDHEN, CDR2 SYDVKM. V was cut by 3 bases and J by 1 base, with 15 bases left in between. This CDR3 has 16 amino acids. CDR3 DNA sequence: TGTGCCAGCAGTTTTGAAATACAGACCGGGAACACTGAAGCTTTCTTT. It translates to CASSFEIQTGNTEAFF.

The V gene is TRBV5-1, the J gene TRBJ1-2, with D maybe TRBD1 (5 bases). Germline V gene data show CDR1 as SGHRS and CDR2 as YFSETQ. The V gene lost 3 bases and the J gene lost 3 bases, with 12 bases spanning the gap. The CDR3 sequence is 14 residues long. CDR3 sequence (DNA): TGCGCCAGCAGCTCCCGACAGACGGACTATGGCTACACCTTC. It specifies CASSSRQTDYGYTF.

This sequence joins TRBV7-2 and TRBJ1-6; the match to TRBD1 covers 9 bases. The ends lost 5 bases at V and 10 bases at J; junction bases unmatched: 15. Germline CDR1 and CDR2: SGHTA and FQGNSA. This CDR3 is 17 amino acids long. The CDR3 reads CASSRVPGQGLSSPLHF. CDR3 in DNA: TGTGCCAGCAGCCGCGTCCCGGGACAGGGATTAAGCTCACCCCTCCACTTT.

The chain joins TRBV19 to TRBJ1-5; 7 nucleotides line up with TRBD1. V lost 5 bases and J lost 6; bases outside the gene matches: 16. The CDR3 length is 17 residues. Germline CDR1 reads LNHDA; CDR2 reads SQIVND (reference sequence). In nucleotides, the CDR3 is TGTGCCAGTAGTCCGATCCGACAGGGTGGATTAGGTCAGCCCCAGCATTTT. Translating gives CASSPIRQGGLGQPQHF.

This chain joins TRBV27 and TRBJ2-3, with TRBD2 matching 7 bases. V shed 6 bases and J 0 bases; nucleotides not matched to a gene: 3. Germline lookup yields CDR1 MNHEY and CDR2 SMNVEV (reference sequence). This CDR3 comprises 14 residues. The CDR3, as DNA: TGTGCCAGCAGACTAGCGAGGAGCACAGATACGCAGTATTTT. As protein: CASRLARSTDTQYF.

The chain combines TRBV29-1 with TRBJ1-2; weak D call: TRBD1 (6 bases). CDR1 and CDR2 (germline): SQVTM, ANQGSEA. Trimming took off 3 bases at V and 0 bases at J, with 14 bases between the two ends. The CDR3 is 15 amino acids. CDR3 in DNA: TGCAGCGTTGATCGGGGGGCAGGGACTAACTATGGCTACACCTTC. Encoded protein: CSVDRGAGTNYGYTF.

The CDR3 region has the DNA TGTGCCAGCAGTCCCCTGTGGGGGCAGGGCGGAGAGACCCAGTACTTC. The encoded protein is CASSPLWGQGGETQYF. This chain links TRBV28 with TRBJ2-5, with a possible D match to TRBD1 (6 bases). This CDR3 spans 16 amino acids. Germline V gene data show CDR1 as MDHEN and CDR2 as SYDVKM. V dropped 5 bases and J dropped 4 bases, with 20 bases sitting between them. Filled out from reference TRBV28 and TRBJ2-5, the complete variable domain reads DVKVTQSSRYLVKRTGEKVFLECVQDMDHENMFWYRQDPGLGLRLIYFSYDVKMKEKGDIPEGYSVSREKKERFSLILESASTNQTSMYLCASSPLWGQGGETQYFGPGTRLLVL.

In this sample, this clone turned up a few times. This sequence joins TRBV18 and TRBJ2-7; the D is unclear. Per the germline V gene, CDR1 is KGHSH and CDR2 is LQKENI. V was trimmed by 3 bases and J by 3 bases, leaving 9 bases between them. CDR3 length: 13 amino acids. The CDR3 protein is CASSPRNGYEQYF. DNA of the CDR3: TGTGCCAGCTCACCCCGTAACGGCTACGAGCAGTACTTC.

This clone appeared once. J is TRBJ2-7 and V is TRBV19; TRBD2 is a possible D gene (5 bases). This CDR3 has 15 residues. V was shortened by 0 bases and J by 0 bases, with 9 bases between the two germline ends. Germline V CDR1 and CDR2: LNHDA, SQIVND (reference sequence). The CDR3: CASSIDGGPSYEQYF. DNA of the CDR3: TGTGCCAGTAGTATAGATGGCGGGCCCTCCTACGAGCAGTACTTC.

The chain combines TRBV13 with TRBJ1-1, with 7 positions matching TRBD1. Trimming cost V 5 bases and J 8 bases; bases outside gene matches: 17. The CDR3 is 16 residues long. Germline CDR1 PRHDT, CDR2 FYEKMQ (reference sequence). CDR3 amino acids: CASSDPGGRNGIEAFF. The CDR3, as DNA: TGTGCCAGCAGCGACCCAGGGGGGAGAAATGGAATAGAAGCTTTCTTT.

V and J are TRBV7-3 and TRBJ1-3; 9 bases agree with TRBD1. The germline CDR1 and CDR2 sequences are SGHTA and FQGTGA. V gave up 5 bases and J gave up 1 base; unmatched junction bases: 3. The CDR3 has 15 amino acids. The CDR3 reads CASSPGTGSGNTIYF. CDR3 bases: TGTGCCAGCAGCCCAGGGACAGGGTCTGGAAACACCATATATTTT.

This chain connects TRBV7-2 to TRBJ1-2, with 8 bases matching TRBD1. V trimming: 5 bases; J trimming: 7 bases; junction bases outside the gene matches: 9. The germline V gene has CDR1 SGHTA and CDR2 FQGNSA. The CDR3 runs to 14 residues. CDR3 residues: CASSEFRGRGGYTF. DNA of the CDR3: TGTGCCAGCAGCGAATTCAGGGGGCGAGGTGGCTACACCTTC.

The chain uses TRBV27 and TRBJ1-1; 9 bases map to TRBD1. V shed 5 bases and J 5 bases; nucleotides not matched to a gene: 15. The CDR3 sequence is 17 residues long. Germline-derived CDR1 and CDR2 are MNHEY and SMNVEV (reference sequence). The CDR3 DNA is TGTGCCAGCAGTGCATACCGGGACAGGGATGATAGGACTGAAGCTTTCTTT. Translated: CASSAYRDRDDRTEAFF.

The rearrangement uses TRBV28 and TRBJ1-2; D call uncertain. Per the germline V gene, CDR1 is MDHEN and CDR2 is SYDVKM. There are 18 residues in the CDR3. V gave up 7 bases and J gave up 0 bases, with 24 bases separating them. The CDR3 bases are TGTGCCAGCATTGGCGAAAGTCTGGGAGGCCCCTCTAACTATGGCTACACCTTC. This encodes CASIGESLGGPSNYGYTF.

V gene TRBV7-2 combines with J gene TRBJ2-7, with a possible D match to TRBD2 (5 bases). This CDR3 contains 15 residues. Trimming left V 2 bases short and J 5 bases short, with 16 bases between. The germline gives CDR1 SGHTA, CDR2 FQGNSA. The CDR3 region is CASSLLAGGGHEQYF. DNA for the CDR3: TGTGCCAGCAGCTTATTGGCCGGAGGAGGCCACGAGCAGTACTTC.

The chain couples TRBV4-3 to TRBJ1-2; 7 bases are a match to TRBD1. The CDR3 runs 14 residues. The V gene's germline CDR1 is LGHNA and CDR2 YSLEER. The V segment lost 0 bases and the J segment 7 bases; nucleotides outside the gene matches: 5. CDR3 loop: CASSQEEGGGGYTF. The CDR3 DNA reads TGCGCCAGCAGCCAAGAAGAAGGGGGCGGTGGCTACACCTTC.

This clone is a singleton in its sample. The CDR3 loop is CASSQAGGVDRFNEQFF. CDR3 sequence (DNA): TGCGCCAGCAGCCAAGCGGGAGGAGTAGATAGGTTCAATGAGCAGTTCTTC. The chain joins TRBV4-1 to TRBJ2-1; 7 bases map to TRBD2. Germline lookup yields CDR1 MGHRA and CDR2 YSYEKL. With 1 base clipped from V and 6 bases from J, the junction kept 12 bases outside the gene matches. The CDR3 length is 17 residues.

This clone has just one count. This chain links TRBV6-1 with TRBJ1-2; 12 positions match TRBD1. Germline values: CDR1 MNHNS, CDR2 SASEGT. J gave up 8 bases and V 1 base, and 8 bases lay outside the gene matches. The length of the CDR3 is 16 residues. The CDR3 loop reads CASSEGGTGGAGGYTF. CDR3 sequence (DNA): TGTGCCAGCAGTGAAGGTGGGACAGGGGGCGCGGGGGGCTACACCTTC.

The rearrangement links TRBV19 to TRBJ1-2; maybe TRBD1 (6 bases). The ends were cut back, 7 bases at V and 4 bases at J, with 19 bases in the middle. The CDR3 consists of 15 residues. Looked up from germline, CDR1 is LNHDA and CDR2 is SQIVND (reference sequence). The CDR3 is CASTLKGGGLYGYTF. The CDR3 nucleotides read TGTGCCAGTACCCTAAAAGGGGGGGGGCTCTATGGCTACACCTTC.

The rearrangement links TRBV5-8 to TRBJ1-1; D ambiguous. Trimming removed 4 bases at V and 0 bases at J, with 10 bases between. The CDR3 extends over 14 amino acids. Germline CDR1 and CDR2: SGHTS and YDEGEE. The CDR3 DNA reads TGTGCCAGCAGCCGCGAGGGCATGAACACTGAAGCTTTCTTT. It codes for CASSREGMNTEAFF. Drawing the rest from reference TRBV5-8 and TRBJ1-1, the complete variable domain is EAGVTQSPTHLIKTRGQQATLRCSPISGHTSVYWYQQALGLGLQFLLWYDEGEERNRGNFPPRFSGRQFPNYSSELNVNALELEDSALYLCASSREGMNTEAFFGQGTRLTVV.

The chain has TRBV2 and TRBJ1-1, with D unclear. The CDR3 is 15 residues long. Germline CDR1 and CDR2: SNHLY and FYNNEI. With 5 bases removed from V and 4 bases from J, the gap between germline ends came to 17 bases. CDR3 loop: CASSPLYGGSTEAFF. CDR3 coding DNA: TGTGCCAGCAGTCCTCTATACGGCGGATCCACTGAAGCTTTCTTT.

The V and J genes are TRBV2 and TRBJ1-1, with D possibly being TRBD1 (6 bases). The CDR3 covers 13 residues. The V end lost 6 bases, the J end lost 1 base, and 9 bases lay between the germline ends. CDR1 SNHLY and CDR2 FYNNEI come from the germline V gene. The CDR3 DNA is TGTGCCAGCAGCGGACAGACGAACACTGAAGCTTTCTTT. Translation gives CASSGQTNTEAFF.

The chain is built from TRBV20-1 and TRBJ2-7, with 13 bases matching TRBD2. Germline V gives CDR1 DFQATT, CDR2 SNEGSKA (reference sequence). The CDR3 contains 15 residues. V dropped 3 bases and J dropped 4; count of bases not matched to a gene: 6. The DNA for the CDR3 is TGCAGTGCTAGTTGGACTAGCGGGAGTTCTTACGAGCAGTACTTC. Its translation is CSASWTSGSSYEQYF.

This chain connects TRBV5-1 to TRBJ2-1, with 9 positions matching TRBD1. There are 13 residues in the CDR3. Germline assignment: CDR1 SGHRS and CDR2 YFSETQ. Trimming cost V 0 bases and J 9 bases; bases outside gene matches: 1. The CDR3: CASSLDRGREQFF. The CDR3 DNA reads as TGCGCCAGCAGCTTGGACAGGGGGCGTGAGCAGTTCTTC.

V usage is TRBV7-9 and J usage is TRBJ1-6, with 9 bases matching TRBD1. The CDR3 is 14 residues long. J was trimmed by 5 bases and V by 5 bases; bases with no gene match: 1. The germline gives CDR1 SEHNR, CDR2 FQNEAQ (reference sequence). CDR3 bases: TGTGCCAGCAGCCGGACAGGGGATAATTCACCCCTCCACTTT. It specifies CASSRTGDNSPLHF. Full variable domain (rest looked up from reference TRBV7-9 and TRBJ1-6): DTGVSQNPRHKITKRGQNVTFRCDPISEHNRLYWYRQTLGQGPEFLTYFQNEAQLEKSRLLSDRFSAERPKGSFSTLEIQRTEQGDSAMYLCASSRTGDNSPLHFGNGTRLTVT.